These T cell receptor beta chains were read from a single sample in a study of blood T cell repertoires in COVID-19. TCRdb's table, derived via immunoSEQ multiplex PCR, lists solely in-frame clones and lacks some. The data hold 150,000 to 200,000 clones, with approximately 85% observed a single time. What was sequenced was peripheral blood. These TCRs come from a woman between 45 and 60 years old with COVID-19, enrolled during active disease. The CDR3 runs from the conserved cysteine through the conserved F or W. The order of the fields is J gene, V gene, clone size, D gene, CDR3 DNA, CDR3 protein. The D gene is left open where the match is weak. Size values are once, few and many counts, or a class for expanded clones, and some rows have none.

>TRBJ2-5|TRBV5-4|.|.
TGTGCCAGCAGCCCGGAGAGGGGGGGAGAGACCCAGTACTTC
CASSPERGGETQYF
>TRBJ2-6|TRBV4-3|.|TRBD1
TGCGCCAGCAGCCCGGGACAGGGAACTGGGGCCAACGTCCTGACTTTC
CASSPGQGTGANVLTF
>TRBJ2-1|TRBV6-1|.|TRBD1
TGTGCCAGCACTGGAGCCTCAGGACAGGGATACAATGAGCAGTTCTTC
CASTGASGQGYNEQFF
>TRBJ1-4|TRBV7-9|.|.
TGTGCCAGCAGCTTATATGCAACTAATGAAAAACTGTTTTTT
CASSLYATNEKLFF
>TRBJ1-4|TRBV7-2|.|TRBD1
TGTGCCAGCCTATCGGGACAGGGCAATGAAAAACTGTTTTTT
CASLSGQGNEKLFF
>TRBJ2-2|TRBV5-5|.|TRBD1
TGTGCCAGCAGCTTCCATCCGGGACAGACGAACACCGGGGAGCTGTTTTTT
CASSFHPGQTNTGELFF
>TRBJ1-1|TRBV5-4|.|.
TGTGCCAGCAGCTTCCCGACAGCCTTGAACACTGAAGCTTTCTTT
CASSFPTALNTEAFF
>TRBJ2-4|TRBV5-1|.|TRBD2
TGCGCCAGCAGCTTGAGAGGACTAGCGGATTCCAAAAACATTCAGTACTTC
CASSLRGLADSKNIQYF
>TRBJ2-1|TRBV11-2|once|TRBD2
TGTGCCAGCAGCCGGGGGGATGAGCAGTTCTTC
CASSRGDEQFF
>TRBJ1-2|TRBV30|many|.
TGTGCCTGGAGTGTCCACCTAAACTATGGCTACACCTTC
CAWSVHLNYGYTF
>TRBJ2-3|TRBV7-9|.|TRBD1
TGTGCCAGCAGCTTAAGGGGGCAAGGGGATACGCAGTATTTT
CASSLRGQGDTQYF
>TRBJ1-3|TRBV27|.|.
TGTGCCAGCGCCAGTGCCGGAAACACCATATATTTT
CASASAGNTIYF
>TRBJ1-6|TRBV7-3|.|.
TGTGCCAGCAGTCCTGGGGGGGGTCATTCACCCCTCCACTTT
CASSPGGGHSPLHF
>TRBJ2-1|TRBV6-5|.|TRBD2
TGTGCCAGCAGGTCCCTAGCGGGGGGCATCGATGAGCAGTTCTTC
CASRSLAGGIDEQFF
>TRBJ2-5|TRBV3-1/TRBV3-2|.|.
TGTGCCAGCAGCCAAGGGGACGGGGGGACCCAGTACTTC
CASSQGDGGTQYF
>TRBJ1-2|TRBV5-1|.|.
TGCGCCAGCAGCTTGGATCGCGGTCCTCGGTACTATGGCTACACCTTC
CASSLDRGPRYYGYTF
>TRBJ1-2|TRBV30|.|.
TGTGCCTGGAGTGCTCAGGGGCCCTATGGCTACACCTTC
CAWSAQGPYGYTF
>TRBJ1-2|TRBV5-1|few|TRBD1
TGCGCCAGCAGCTCCCGGGACAGGGGCCCCAGCAACTATGGCTACACCTTC
CASSSRDRGPSNYGYTF
>TRBJ2-5|TRBV19|.|TRBD1
TGTGCCAGTAGTTCGCAGGGGGAAGAGACCCAGTACTTC
CASSSQGEETQYF
>TRBJ1-4|TRBV5-1|.|.
TGCGCCAGCAGCCCTACTTCAACTAATGAAAAACTGTTTTTT
CASSPTSTNEKLFF
>TRBJ2-1|TRBV7-2|.|TRBD2
TGTGCCAGCAGCTTGGGGACTACCGCTCCTGAGCAGTTCTTC
CASSLGTTAPEQFF
>TRBJ2-2|TRBV18|.|.
TGTGCCAGCTCAACAGGTCATAGCGGGGAGCTGTTTTTT
CASSTGHSGELFF
>TRBJ2-7|TRBV13|.|TRBD2
TGTGCCAGCAGTTCCTGGACTAGCGGGGGGCAGAGGGAGCAGTACTTC
CASSSWTSGGQREQYF
>TRBJ1-2|TRBV29-1|.|TRBD1
TGCAGCGTTGGTACAGGGGATGGCTACACCTTC
CSVGTGDGYTF
>TRBJ1-6|TRBV19|once|.
TGTGCCAGTAGTGAGGAGGGGATACCCCTCCACTTT
CASSEEGIPLHF
>TRBJ2-4|TRBV30|.|.
TGTGCCTGGAGTCGCGGGCAGGGGGGAAACATTCAGTACTTC
CAWSRGQGGNIQYF
>TRBJ2-7|TRBV7-2|.|TRBD2
TGTGCCAGCAGCTGGCCGGGACTAGCGGCCTACGAGCAGTACTTC
CASSWPGLAAYEQYF
>TRBJ2-5|TRBV6-2/TRBV6-3|.|.
TGTGCCAGCAGCTCCCACGGGGGATCCCAAGAGACCCAGTACTTC
CASSSHGGSQETQYF
>TRBJ2-5|TRBV29-1|.|TRBD1
TGCAGCGTTGCGGGACAGGTCCTCCAAGAGACCCAGTACTTC
CSVAGQVLQETQYF
>TRBJ2-3|TRBV6-1|once|.
TGTGCCAGCAGTGAATCTAGGACAGCGTACACAGATACGCAGTATTTT
CASSESRTAYTDTQYF